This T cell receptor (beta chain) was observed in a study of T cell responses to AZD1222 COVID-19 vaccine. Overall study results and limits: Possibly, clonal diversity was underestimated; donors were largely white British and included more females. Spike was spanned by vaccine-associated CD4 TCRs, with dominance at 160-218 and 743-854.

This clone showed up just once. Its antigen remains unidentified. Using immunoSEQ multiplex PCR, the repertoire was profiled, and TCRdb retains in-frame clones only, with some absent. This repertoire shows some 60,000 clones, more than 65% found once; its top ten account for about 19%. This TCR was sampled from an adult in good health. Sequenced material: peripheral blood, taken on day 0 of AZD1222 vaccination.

The CDR3 loop reads CASSLKGDSYEQYV. The CDR3 nucleotides are TGTGCCAGCAGCTTGAAGGGCGACTCCTACGAGCAGTACGTC. The V call is TRBV5-4, the J call TRBJ2-7; D uncertain. Germline loops: CDR1 SGHNT, CDR2 YYREEE (reference sequence). Trimming removed 1 base from V and 0 bases from J, with 8 bases in between. The CDR3 is 14 amino acids.